At least ten counts were recorded for the clone carrying this T cell receptor (beta chain). Antigen unknown. The data were obtained in a study of T cell repertoires in cytomegalovirus infection. Study at large: CMV epitopes in the study were HLA-C-restricted (recently identified) and HLA-B-restricted (well studied). CMV infection plus the matching HLA type was flagged by public TCR beta signatures.

Study-level results: Ex vivo responses were dominated by HLA-C-restricted CMV-specific TCR beta clonotypes. Summed frequency of public TCR beta families distinguished CMV carriers with the relevant HLA.

CDR3 length: 16 residues. V gave up 0 bases and J gave up 2 bases, with 12 bases separating them. The germline V gene encodes CDR1 MNHNS and CDR2 SASEGT. TCRdb independently ran MiXCR on the reads; one entry per CDR3 protein. Counted here are 800,000 to 950,000 distinct CDR3 sequences, 32% occurring once; the ten biggest clones make up about an eighth. V is TRBV6-1 and J is TRBJ2-3; D possibly corresponds to TRBD2 (5 bases). Material: cultured CD8+ T cells from PBMCs, obtained from culture after CMV antigen stimulation. The sequence came from a human donor in good health (CMV status not recorded). Some clones in this sample may be carry-over from other donors' samples. In DNA form, the CDR3 reads TGTGCCAGCAGTGAAGCGCAGCGGATATCCACAGATACGCAGTATTTT. It encodes CASSEAQRISTDTQYF.